This entry lists 10 T cell receptor beta chains sequenced from one sample in a study of blood T cells in healthy people across ages. Primers used in a second PCR of roughly 7 to 12 cycles were a sample-barcoded 5' primer and a J-beta primer mix. Via MiXCR, TCRdb re-called the 5' RACE reads, giving one row per CDR3 protein. The table shows 1.5 million to 2 million distinct CDR3 sequences, with roughly a third occurring only once. The source material was blood. These receptors originate from a woman aged 30 to 39 in good health.

This chain links TRBV9 with TRBJ2-3; no clear D. CDR1 SGDLS and CDR2 YYNGEE come from the germline V gene. Trimming took 2 bases from V and 5 from J, leaving 15 bases between them. The CDR3 consists of 15 residues. The CDR3 DNA reads as TGTGCCAGCAGCGTCCTTGATGGGCTGGAAGATACGCAGTATTTT. Its protein product is CASSVLDGLEDTQYF.

This clonotype was found many times. The V gene is TRBV25-1, the J gene TRBJ2-7; a possible D gene is TRBD1 (6 bases). This CDR3 comprises 15 residues. Germline V CDR1 and CDR2: MGHDK, SYGVNS. Trimming pared 5 bases from V and 2 bases from J, leaving 16 bases between. The CDR3, as DNA: TGTGCCAGCAGTCGAGCAGGGGATTCGACCTACGAGCAGTACTTC. It translates to CASSRAGDSTYEQYF.

The CDR3 DNA is TGTGCCAGCAGTTTAGAGTCCCAGGAGGAGACCCAGTACTTC. Its protein product is CASSLESQEETQYF. This chain connects TRBV28 to TRBJ2-5, with no clear D. V lost 2 bases to trimming and J lost 5 bases, with 12 bases between them. CDR3 length: 14 amino acids. Germline loops: CDR1 MDHEN, CDR2 SYDVKM.

The chain is built from TRBV6-4 and TRBJ1-2; D might be TRBD1 (6 bases). Germline CDR1 and CDR2: MRHNA and SNTAGT. Trimming removed 0 bases from V and 8 bases from J, with 19 bases in between. The CDR3 has 16 amino acids. CDR3 bases: TGTGCCAGCAGTGACTCTGGGGGCCCCATTTCCCACGGCTACACCTTC. It is translated as CASSDSGGPISHGYTF.

Only a few counts were recorded for this clonotype. The chain links TRBV27 to TRBJ2-5; 13 bases are shared with TRBD2. Trimming cost V 6 bases and J 3 bases; bases outside gene matches: 7. The CDR3 loop spans 16 amino acids. Germline V gene data show CDR1 as MNHEY and CDR2 as SMNVEV (reference sequence). This CDR3 reads CASSWAGTSGEETQYF. The CDR3 DNA reads as TGTGCCAGCAGCTGGGCGGGGACTAGCGGGGAAGAGACCCAGTACTTC.

This chain links TRBV7-8 with TRBJ2-7, with D possibly matching TRBD2 (5 bases). Germline V lookup: CDR1 SGHVS, CDR2 FQNEAQ. CDR3 length: 16 amino acids. V lost 1 base to trimming and J lost 3 bases, with 16 bases between them. The CDR3 nucleotides are TGTGCCAGCAGCTTAGGGGAACCTGGAGGCTACTACGAGCAGTACTTC. The encoded protein is CASSLGEPGGYYEQYF. The variable domain in full, with the rest retrieved from reference TRBV7-8 and TRBJ2-7, is GAGVSQSPRYKVAKRGQDVALRCDPISGHVSLFWYQQALGQGPEFLTYFQNEAQLDKSGLPSDRFFAERPEGSVSTLKIQRTQQEDSAVYLCASSLGEPGGYYEQYFGPGTRLTVT.

The chain employs TRBV3-1 and TRBJ2-7; 9 bases agree with TRBD2. V lost 0 bases, J lost 2 bases, and 11 bases stayed unmatched. Germline V gene sequence: CDR1 LGHDT, CDR2 YNNKEL (reference sequence). The CDR3 consists of 18 residues. CDR3 region: CASSQDRPLSGGAYEQYF. In DNA form, the CDR3 reads TGTGCCAGCAGCCAAGATCGACCCCTTAGCGGGGGAGCCTACGAGCAGTACTTC.

CDR3 region: CAISGTGPKVPGYTF. The CDR3 coding sequence is TGTGCCATCAGTGGTACAGGTCCCAAGGTCCCTGGCTACACCTTC. V is TRBV10-3 and J is TRBJ1-2; TRBD1 is a possible D gene (5 bases). The CDR3 sequence is 15 residues long. V dropped 4 bases and J dropped 7 bases, with 19 bases sitting between them. CDR1 ENHRY and CDR2 SYGVKD come from the germline V gene.

Many counts were recorded for this clonotype. The chain is built from TRBV20-1 and TRBJ2-5; 8 positions agree with TRBD1. Germline assignment: CDR1 DFQATT and CDR2 SNEGSKA (reference sequence). Germline trimming cut 6 bases from V and 5 bases from J; bases unmatched to any gene: 17. The CDR3 consists of 16 residues. DNA of the CDR3: TGCAGTGCCAATGTCCTAGAATGGACAGGGCGGGAGACCCAGTACTTC. Protein product: CSANVLEWTGRETQYF.

This chain links TRBV11-2 with TRBJ2-7; TRBD2 matches 7 bases. Germline V gives CDR1 SGHAT, CDR2 FQNNGV. V shed 5 bases, J shed 4 bases, and the junction held 8 bases outside the gene matches. The CDR3 consists of 14 residues. CDR3 residues: CASSIPELAYEQYF. CDR3 nucleotides: TGTGCCAGCAGCATCCCGGAACTAGCGTACGAGCAGTACTTC.